The T cell receptor (beta chain) described here comes from a study of cytomegalovirus exposure and HLA in healthy donors. PCR primers comprised 60 Vbeta and 13 Jbeta primers. The assay was immunoSEQ multiplex PCR, and TCRdb's table has in-frame clones only and misses some. The sample contains roughly 89,000 clones, over 75% of which appear only once. This clone was seen a few times. Germline assignment: CDR1 KGHSH and CDR2 LQKENI. The CDR3 sequence is 17 residues long. V was clipped by 1 base and J by 3 bases, with 18 bases between them. Sequenced input: PBMCs. The rearrangement links TRBV18 to TRBJ1-2; maybe TRBD1 (5 bases). The TCR comes from a man aged 18 to 30 in good health and CMV-seronegative. The CDR3 nucleotides are TGTGCCAGCTCACCACTGTCCGGAGGGCAAGGGGACTATGGCTACACCTTC. Its protein product is CASSPLSGGQGDYGYTF.